This note documents a single T cell receptor beta chain sequence. Its antigen is currently unknown. This specimen belongs to a study of cytomegalovirus exposure and HLA in healthy donors. Study-wide points: Researchers reportedly found TCR beta sequences accurately predicted most subjects' HLA-A and HLA-B alleles. There were several of the most significant clusters that appeared linked to common viral pathogens in a later analysis. It was reported in a later analysis that an Asian-associated ancestry cluster showed fewer N-insertions than the 666-donor mean.

Losses at the gene ends were 4 bases for V and 7 bases for J; bases not matched to a gene: 9. The CDR3 covers 14 residues. Germline CDR1 is SGHRS and CDR2 is YFSETQ. The PCR employed 60 Vbeta primers together with 13 Jbeta primers. Profiling relied on immunoSEQ multiplex PCR, and the TCRdb table lists in-frame clones only, not all of them. The sample includes under 200,000 clones, 75% seen only once; the top ten take 4.9%. What was sequenced was PBMCs. The genes are TRBV5-1 and TRBJ1-1, with 8 bases identical to TRBD1. This TCR came from a male donor in good health and CMV-seronegative. The CDR3 region has the DNA TGCGCCAGCAGCCCTGCCCCCGGGACAGGTGAAGCTTTCTTT. Amino acids: CASSPAPGTGEAFF.